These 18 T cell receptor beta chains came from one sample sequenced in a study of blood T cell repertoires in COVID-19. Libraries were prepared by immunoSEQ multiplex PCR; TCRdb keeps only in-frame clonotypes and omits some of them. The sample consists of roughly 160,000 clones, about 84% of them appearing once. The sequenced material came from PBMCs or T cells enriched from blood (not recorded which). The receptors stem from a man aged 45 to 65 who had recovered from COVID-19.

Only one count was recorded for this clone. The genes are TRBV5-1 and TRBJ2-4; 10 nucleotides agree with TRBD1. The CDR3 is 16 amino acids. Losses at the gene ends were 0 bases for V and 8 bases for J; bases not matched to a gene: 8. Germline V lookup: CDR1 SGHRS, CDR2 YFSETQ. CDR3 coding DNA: TGCGCCAGCAGCTTGGAATTTACGGGACAGGGGCACATTCAGTACTTC. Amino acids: CASSLEFTGQGHIQYF.

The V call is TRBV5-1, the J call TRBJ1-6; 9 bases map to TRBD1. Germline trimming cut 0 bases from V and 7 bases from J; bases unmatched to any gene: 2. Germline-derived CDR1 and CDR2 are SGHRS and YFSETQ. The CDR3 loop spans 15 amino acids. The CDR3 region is CASSLGQGGNSPLHF. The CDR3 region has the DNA TGCGCCAGCAGCTTGGGACAGGGGGGGAATTCACCCCTCCACTTT.

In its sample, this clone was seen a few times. In nucleotides, the CDR3 is TGTGCCAGCAGCTACCAAGGAGACTCTGGGGCCAACGTCCTGACTTTC. Translating it yields CASSYQGDSGANVLTF. The chain combines TRBV9 with TRBJ2-6; D is undetermined. Trimming cost V 4 bases and J 0 bases, with 11 bases left between them. Germline V gene sequence: CDR1 SGDLS, CDR2 YYNGEE. The length of the CDR3 is 16 residues.

CDR3 in DNA: TGTGCCAGCAGTGAGCCCTACTCCTACGAGCAGTACTTC. Encoded protein: CASSEPYSYEQYF. The chain joins TRBV6-1 to TRBJ2-7; D gene ambiguous. The CDR3 loop spans 13 amino acids. Germline CDR1 MNHNS, CDR2 SASEGT. Between the trimmed V and J ends, which lost 3 bases and 0 bases, there was a span of 6 bases.

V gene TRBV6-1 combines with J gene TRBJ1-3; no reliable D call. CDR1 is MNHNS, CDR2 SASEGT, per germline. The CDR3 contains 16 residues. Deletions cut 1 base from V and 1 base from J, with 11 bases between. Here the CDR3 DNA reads TGTGCCAGCAGTGAAGTTTGGGGAGGGTCTGGAAACACCATATATTTT. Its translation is CASSEVWGGSGNTIYF.

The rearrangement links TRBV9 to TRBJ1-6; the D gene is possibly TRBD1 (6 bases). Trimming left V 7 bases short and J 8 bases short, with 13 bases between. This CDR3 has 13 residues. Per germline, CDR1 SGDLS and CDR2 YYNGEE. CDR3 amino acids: CASGRGGDSPLHF. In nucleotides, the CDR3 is TGTGCCAGCGGGAGGGGGGGAGATTCACCCCTCCACTTT.

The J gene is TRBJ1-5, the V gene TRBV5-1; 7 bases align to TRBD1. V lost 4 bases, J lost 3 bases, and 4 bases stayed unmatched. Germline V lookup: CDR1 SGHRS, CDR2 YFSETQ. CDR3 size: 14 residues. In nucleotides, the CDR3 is TGCGCCAGCAGCAGCGGACAGGCCAATCAGCCCCAGCATTTT. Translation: CASSSGQANQPQHF.

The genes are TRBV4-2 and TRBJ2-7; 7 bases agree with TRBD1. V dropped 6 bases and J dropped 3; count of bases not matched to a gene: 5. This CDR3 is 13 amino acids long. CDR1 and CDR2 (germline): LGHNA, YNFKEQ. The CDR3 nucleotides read TGTGCCAGCAGTACGGGACAGAGCTACGAGCAGTACTTC. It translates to CASSTGQSYEQYF.

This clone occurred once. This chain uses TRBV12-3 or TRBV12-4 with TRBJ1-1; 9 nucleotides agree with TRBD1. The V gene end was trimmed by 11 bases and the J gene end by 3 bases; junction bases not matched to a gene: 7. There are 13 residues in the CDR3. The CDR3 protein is CAGTGGEDTEAFF. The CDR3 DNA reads TGTGCCGGAACAGGGGGCGAAGACACTGAAGCTTTCTTT.

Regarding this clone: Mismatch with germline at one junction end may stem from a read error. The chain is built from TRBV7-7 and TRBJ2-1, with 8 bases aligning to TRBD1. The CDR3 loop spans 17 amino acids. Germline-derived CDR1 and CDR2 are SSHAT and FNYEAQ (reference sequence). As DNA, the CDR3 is TGTGCTAGCACCCCTTACACGACAGGGGTTCCCTACAATGAGCAGTTCTTC. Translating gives CASTPYTTGVPYNEQFF.

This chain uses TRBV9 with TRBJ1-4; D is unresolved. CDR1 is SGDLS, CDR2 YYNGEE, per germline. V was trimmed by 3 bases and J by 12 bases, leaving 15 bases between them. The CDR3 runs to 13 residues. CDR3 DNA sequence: TGTGCCAGCAGCGCCAGAATACTAGGAGAACTGTTTTTT. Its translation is CASSARILGELFF.

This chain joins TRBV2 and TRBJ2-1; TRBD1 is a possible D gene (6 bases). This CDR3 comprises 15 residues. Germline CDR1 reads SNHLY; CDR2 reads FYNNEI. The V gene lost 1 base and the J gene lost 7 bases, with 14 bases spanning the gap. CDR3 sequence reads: CASSEDRSRGNEQFF. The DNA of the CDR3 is TGTGCCAGCAGTGAAGATCGGTCCAGGGGTAATGAGCAGTTCTTC. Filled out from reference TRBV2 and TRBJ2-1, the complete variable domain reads EPEVTQTPSHQVTQMGQEVILRCVPISNHLYFYWYRQILGQKVEFLVSFYNNEISEKSEIFDDQFSVERPDGSNFTLKIRSTKLEDSAMYFCASSEDRSRGNEQFFGPGTRLTVL.

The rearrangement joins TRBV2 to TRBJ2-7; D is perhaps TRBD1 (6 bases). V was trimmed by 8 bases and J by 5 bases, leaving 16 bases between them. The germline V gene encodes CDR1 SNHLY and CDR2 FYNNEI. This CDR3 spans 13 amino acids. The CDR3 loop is CASQGQSVDEQYF. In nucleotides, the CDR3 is TGTGCCAGCCAAGGACAGTCCGTCGACGAGCAGTACTTC.

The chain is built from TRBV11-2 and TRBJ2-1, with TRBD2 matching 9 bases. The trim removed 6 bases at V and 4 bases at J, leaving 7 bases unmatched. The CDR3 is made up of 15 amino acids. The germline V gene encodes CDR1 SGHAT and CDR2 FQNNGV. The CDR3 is CASRISGGPYNEQFF. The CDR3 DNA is TGTGCCAGCAGGATTAGCGGGGGACCTTACAATGAGCAGTTCTTC.

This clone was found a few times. The DNA for the CDR3 is TGTGCCAGCAGTGTAATTGCAGGGGCAGAAGAAAAACTGTTTTTT. Its protein product is CASSVIAGAEEKLFF. The chain employs TRBV2 and TRBJ1-4, with D possibly TRBD1 on 6 matching bases. CDR1 and CDR2 (germline): SNHLY, FYNNEI. CDR3 length equals 15 residues. With 4 bases removed from V and 8 bases from J, the gap between germline ends came to 17 bases.

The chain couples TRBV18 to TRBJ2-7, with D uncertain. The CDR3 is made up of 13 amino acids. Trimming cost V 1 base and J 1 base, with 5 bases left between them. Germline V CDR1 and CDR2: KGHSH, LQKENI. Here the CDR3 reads CASSPRESYEQYF. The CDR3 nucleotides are TGTGCCAGCTCACCACGAGAGTCCTACGAGCAGTACTTC.

The CDR3 bases are TGTGCCAGCAGTAACCTCCAACAGGGGGTCCTGTTTTTT. Its protein is CASSNLQQGVLFF. This chain connects TRBV6-2 or TRBV6-3 to TRBJ1-4; TRBD1 matches 8 bases. Losses at the gene ends were 5 bases for V and 14 bases for J; bases not matched to a gene: 10. The CDR3 runs to 13 residues. Germline assignment: CDR1 MNHEY and CDR2 SVGEGT.

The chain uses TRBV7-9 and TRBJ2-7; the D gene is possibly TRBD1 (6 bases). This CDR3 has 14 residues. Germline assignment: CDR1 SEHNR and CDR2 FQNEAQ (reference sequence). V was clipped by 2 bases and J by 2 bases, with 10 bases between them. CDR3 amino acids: CASSLPGVAYEQYF. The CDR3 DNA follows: TGTGCCAGCAGCTTACCAGGGGTGGCCTACGAGCAGTACTTC.